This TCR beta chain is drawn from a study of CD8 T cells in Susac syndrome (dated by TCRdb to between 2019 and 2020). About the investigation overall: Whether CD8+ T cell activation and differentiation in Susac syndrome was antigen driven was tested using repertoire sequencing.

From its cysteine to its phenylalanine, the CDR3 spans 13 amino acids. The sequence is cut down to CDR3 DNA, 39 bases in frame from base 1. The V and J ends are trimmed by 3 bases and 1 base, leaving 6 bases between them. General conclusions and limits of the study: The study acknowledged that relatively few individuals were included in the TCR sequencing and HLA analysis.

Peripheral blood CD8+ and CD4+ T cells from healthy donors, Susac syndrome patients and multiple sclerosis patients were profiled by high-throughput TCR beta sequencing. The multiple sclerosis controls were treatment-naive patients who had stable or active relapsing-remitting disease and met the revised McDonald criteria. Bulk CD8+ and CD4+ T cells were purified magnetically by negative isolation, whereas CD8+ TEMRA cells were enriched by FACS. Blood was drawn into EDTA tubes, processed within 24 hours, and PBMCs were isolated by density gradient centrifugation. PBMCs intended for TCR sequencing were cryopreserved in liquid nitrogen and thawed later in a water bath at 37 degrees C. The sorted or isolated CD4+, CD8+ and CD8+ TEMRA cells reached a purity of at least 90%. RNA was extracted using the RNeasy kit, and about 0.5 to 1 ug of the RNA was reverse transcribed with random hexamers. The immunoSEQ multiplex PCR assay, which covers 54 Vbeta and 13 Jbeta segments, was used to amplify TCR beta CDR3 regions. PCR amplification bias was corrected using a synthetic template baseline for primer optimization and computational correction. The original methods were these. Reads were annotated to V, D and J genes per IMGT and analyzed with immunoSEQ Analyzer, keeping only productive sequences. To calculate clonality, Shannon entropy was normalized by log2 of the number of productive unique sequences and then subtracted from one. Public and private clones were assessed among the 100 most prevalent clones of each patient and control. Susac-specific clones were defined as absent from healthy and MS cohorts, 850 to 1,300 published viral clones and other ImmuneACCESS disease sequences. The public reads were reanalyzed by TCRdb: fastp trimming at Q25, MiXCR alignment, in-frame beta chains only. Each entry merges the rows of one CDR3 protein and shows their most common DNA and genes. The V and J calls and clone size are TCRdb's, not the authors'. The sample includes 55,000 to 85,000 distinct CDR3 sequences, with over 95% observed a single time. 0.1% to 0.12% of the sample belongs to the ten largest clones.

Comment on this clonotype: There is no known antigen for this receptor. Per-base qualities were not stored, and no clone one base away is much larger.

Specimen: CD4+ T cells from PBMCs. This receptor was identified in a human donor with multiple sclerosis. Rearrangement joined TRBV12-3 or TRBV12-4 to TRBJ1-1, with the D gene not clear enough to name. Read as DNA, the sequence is TGTGCCAGCAGTTTTTACGGGAACACTGAAGCTTTCTTT. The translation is CASSFYGNTEAFF.